The 12 T cell receptor beta chains given below trace back to one sample, sequenced in a study of T cell responses to AZD1222 COVID-19 vaccine. Only in-frame clones appear in the TCRdb table, and some are missing; sequencing was by immunoSEQ multiplex PCR. Found here are under 150,000 clones, approximately 92% of them singletons; the top ten hold 4% to 5.5%. The material sequenced was peripheral blood, taken on day 0 of AZD1222 vaccination. The source of these receptors is an adult in good health.

This chain links TRBV2 with TRBJ1-5; maybe TRBD1 (5 bases). This CDR3 has 16 amino acids. V lost 0 bases and J lost 4, with 13 bases in between. Germline values: CDR1 SNHLY, CDR2 FYNNEI. The CDR3 region is CASSEAWGSFNQPQHF. The CDR3 DNA follows: TGTGCCAGCAGTGAAGCGTGGGGGAGTTTTAATCAGCCCCAGCATTTT.

There are a few counts of this clone. The V and J genes are TRBV3-1 (or the pseudogene TRBV3-2) and TRBJ2-5, with 9 bases aligning to TRBD2. The CDR3 contains 16 residues. Germline CDR1 reads LGHDT; CDR2 reads YNNKEL (reference sequence). With V trimmed by 3 bases and J by 3 bases, 8 bases remained unmatched. The CDR3, as DNA: TGTGCCAGCAGCCAGGCGGGGGGGCCGCAGGAAGAGACCCAGTACTTC. The encoded protein is CASSQAGGPQEETQYF.

In its sample, this clone was seen a few times. The chain combines TRBV6-6 with TRBJ2-1; either TRBD1 or TRBD2 may supply D (6 bases each). The CDR3 contains 14 residues. Trimming pared 5 bases from V and 7 bases from J, leaving 15 bases between. Germline assignment: CDR1 MNHNY and CDR2 SVGAGI (reference sequence). CDR3 amino acids: CASSRGETWNEQFF. CDR3 sequence (DNA): TGTGCCAGCAGTAGGGGGGAGACTTGGAATGAGCAGTTCTTC.

The V call is TRBV7-2, the J call TRBJ1-2, with a weak D call TRBD1 (5 bases). CDR3 length: 16 residues. CDR1 is SGHTA, CDR2 FQGNSA, per germline. The V gene lost 5 bases and the J gene lost 4 bases, with 20 bases spanning the gap. This CDR3 reads CASSPRRRGGRYGYTF. The CDR3 nucleotides are TGTGCCAGCAGCCCCCGGCGGAGGGGCGGTCGCTATGGCTACACCTTC.

This chain connects TRBV19 to TRBJ1-3, with 8 bases identical to TRBD1. Germline CDR1 reads LNHDA; CDR2 reads SQIVND (reference sequence). The CDR3 spans 18 residues. Trimming removed 9 bases from V and 0 bases from J; junction bases left unmatched: 16. CDR3 nucleotide sequence: TGTGCCAGCAGACAAAAAGGGACAGGAAGCTCCTCTGGAAACACCATATATTTT. This encodes CASRQKGTGSSSGNTIYF. The full variable domain, rest sourced from reference TRBV19 and TRBJ1-3, is DGGITQSPKYLFRKEGQNVTLSCEQNLNHDAMYWYRQDPGQGLRLIYYSQIVNDFQKGDIAEGYSVSREKKESFPLTVTSAQKNPTAFYLCASRQKGTGSSSGNTIYFGEGSWLTVV.

The genes are TRBV3-1 (or the pseudogene TRBV3-2) and TRBJ1-5; D is possibly TRBD1 (5 bases). Trimming took off 1 base at V and 5 bases at J, with 6 bases between the two ends. The germline gives CDR1 LGHDT, CDR2 YNNKEL (reference sequence). The CDR3 spans 13 residues. CDR3 loop: CASSQGRDQPQHF. The CDR3 nucleotides are TGTGCCAGCAGCCAAGGCAGGGATCAGCCCCAGCATTTT.

This clone is a singleton in its sample. This chain connects TRBV5-6 to TRBJ1-1, with a tentative D call TRBD1 (5 bases). V lost 0 bases to trimming and J lost 6 bases, with 12 bases between them. The V gene's germline CDR1 is SGHDT and CDR2 YYEEEE. The CDR3 runs 14 residues. In DNA form, the CDR3 reads TGTGCCAGCAGCTTGGGTTTGTCAGGGTCTGAAGCTTTCTTT. The encoded protein is CASSLGLSGSEAFF.

V is TRBV24-1 and J is TRBJ2-3; D is undetermined. Deletions cut 5 bases from V and 0 bases from J, with 17 bases between. The germline gives CDR1 KGHDR, CDR2 SFDVKD. The CDR3 loop spans 17 amino acids. CDR3 in amino acids: CATSVRLGQASTDTQYF. In DNA, the CDR3 is TGTGCCACCAGTGTCAGACTTGGCCAAGCTAGCACAGATACGCAGTATTTT.

The sample holds a few counts of this clone. The chain combines TRBV11-2 with TRBJ1-5; D is ambiguous. Germline V lookup: CDR1 SGHAT, CDR2 FQNNGV. The length of the CDR3 is 15 residues. V lost 4 bases and J lost 0, with 10 bases in between. The CDR3 sequence is CASSWSYGSNQPQHF. DNA for the CDR3: TGTGCCAGCAGCTGGTCATACGGTAGCAATCAGCCCCAGCATTTT.

The chain recombines TRBV29-1 with TRBJ2-7; 8 nucleotides line up with TRBD2. Trimming took 4 bases from V and 5 from J; bases not matched to a gene: 7. The CDR3 extends over 13 amino acids. The V gene's germline CDR1 is SQVTM and CDR2 ANQGSEA. CDR3 in amino acids: CSVASGTRDEQYF. In nucleotides, the CDR3 is TGCAGCGTTGCTTCCGGGACTAGGGACGAGCAGTACTTC.

This sequence joins TRBV28 and TRBJ1-1; tentative D call: TRBD1 (5 bases). The CDR3 is 12 residues long. Germline V lookup: CDR1 MDHEN, CDR2 SYDVKM. V lost 5 bases and J 6 bases, leaving 10 bases between the germline ends. CDR3 nucleotide sequence: TGTGCCAGCAGTGCCCAGGGCCCTGAAGCTTTCTTT. Translated: CASSAQGPEAFF.

The gene calls are TRBV18 and TRBJ2-3; 15 bases agree with TRBD2. Trimming at V came to 4 bases and at J to 2 bases, leaving 13 bases not matched to a gene. This CDR3 is built from 20 residues. Germline V lookup: CDR1 KGHSH, CDR2 LQKENI. The CDR3 region has the DNA TGTGCCAGCTCACGCTACCCGTCCGGGACTAGCGGGGGGCACACAGATACGCAGTATTTT. Encoded protein: CASSRYPSGTSGGHTDTQYF. The variable domain in full, completed from reference TRBV18 and TRBJ2-3, reads NAGVMQNPRHLVRRRGQEARLRCSPMKGHSHVYWYRQLPEEGLKFMVYLQKENIIDESGMPKERFSAEFPKEGPSILRIQQVVRGDSAAYFCASSRYPSGTSGGHTDTQYFGPGTRLTVL.